Below, 23 T cell receptor beta chains from the same sample are listed, as sequenced in a study of CD8 T cells in ankylosing spondylitis. General observations from the study: Ankylosing spondylitis blood appeared to be characterized by a TCR beta motif of several highly homologous variants.

What these receptors recognize is not known. TCRdb fed the 5' RACE reads into MiXCR, producing one record per CDR3 protein. The sample has 750,000 to 850,000 distinct CDR3 sequences, 10% to 15% seen once. The sequenced sample consisted of blood, either unsorted or a sorted T cell fraction (not recorded which). The receptors stem from a male donor with ankylosing spondylitis.

This clonotype was recorded a few times. The junction differs from germline at one of its ends, possibly a read error. V gene TRBV29-1 combines with J gene TRBJ2-1; 9 bases fit TRBD1. The germline CDR1 and CDR2 sequences are SQVTM and ANQGSEA. This CDR3 spans 13 amino acids. CDR3 region: CSVVQNGGQGFVF. CDR3 sequence (DNA): TGCAGCGTTGTTCAGAATGGAGGACAGGGGTTTGTCTTC.

V gene TRBV20-1 combines with J gene TRBJ1-1; the match to TRBD1 covers 9 bases. Trimming cost V 4 bases and J 11 bases; bases outside gene matches: 17. Germline V gene lookup returns CDR1 DFQATT and CDR2 SNEGSKA (reference sequence). CDR3 size: 15 residues. CDR3 DNA: TGCAGTGCTATAGAGATGGGACAGGGAAAGGATCGGGCTTTCTTT. Residues: CSAIEMGQGKDRAFF.

The CDR3 DNA is TGCGCCAGCAGCCAAGAGAAAGCTAACTATGGCTACACCTTC. Protein sequence: CASSQEKANYGYTF. V is TRBV4-3 and J is TRBJ1-2; D is ambiguous. The CDR3 sequence is 14 residues long. Trimming took off 0 bases at V and 0 bases at J, with 5 bases between the two ends. From germline, CDR1 is LGHNA and CDR2 YSLEER.

The chain couples TRBV7-2 to TRBJ1-2; D gene uncertain. Germline assignment: CDR1 SGHTA and CDR2 FQGNSA. The CDR3 contains 12 residues. The germline V and J ends were trimmed by 2 bases and 8 bases, with 9 bases remaining between them. CDR3 in amino acids: CASSLHEEGYTF. The CDR3 coding sequence is TGTGCCAGCAGCTTACACGAGGAGGGCTACACCTTC.

The chain carries TRBV28 and TRBJ2-6; D gene unclear. Trimming pared 5 bases from V and 2 bases from J, leaving 16 bases between. Germline values: CDR1 MDHEN, CDR2 SYDVKM. The CDR3 runs 17 residues. This CDR3 is CASSPDKWAPGANVLTF. CDR3 sequence (DNA): TGTGCCAGCAGTCCTGACAAATGGGCCCCTGGGGCCAACGTCCTGACTTTC.

The chain joins TRBV20-1 to TRBJ2-1, with 8 bases fitting TRBD2. Germline V gene sequence: CDR1 DFQATT, CDR2 SNEGSKA (reference sequence). The CDR3 is 15 residues long. The V segment lost 5 bases and the J segment 3 bases; nucleotides outside the gene matches: 9. The DNA of the CDR3 is TGCAGTGCTCATAGCGAGCGGGAGCACTACAATGAGCAGTTCTTC. It yields the protein CSAHSEREHYNEQFF.

The CDR3 coding sequence is TGTGCCAGCAGCTTAGCTGCAGGGGGTAATTCACCCCTCCACTTT. This encodes CASSLAAGGNSPLHF. V is TRBV7-2 and J is TRBJ1-6; 7 positions match TRBD1. Trimming cost V 0 bases and J 6 bases; bases outside gene matches: 2. Germline V gene lookup returns CDR1 SGHTA and CDR2 FQGNSA. The CDR3 extends over 15 amino acids.

This clonotype was counted between two and nine times. The chain joins TRBV2 to TRBJ1-1; possible D gene TRBD1, 5 bases. Germline CDR1 and CDR2: SNHLY and FYNNEI. V gave up 7 bases and J gave up 1 base, with 10 bases separating them. CDR3 length: 13 residues. The DNA for the CDR3 is TGTGCCAGCAATTTTCAGGGGAACACTGAAGCTTTCTTT. Translation: CASNFQGNTEAFF.

V usage is TRBV5-1 and J usage is TRBJ1-1; 8 bases fit TRBD1. This CDR3 is built from 16 residues. Germline CDR1 is SGHRS and CDR2 is YFSETQ. V lost 0 bases to trimming and J lost 3 bases; unmatched junction nucleotides: 7. This CDR3 is CASSLAVQGDDTEAFF. CDR3 sequence (DNA): TGCGCCAGCAGCTTGGCGGTACAGGGGGACGACACTGAAGCTTTCTTT.

This clonotype was seen a handful of times. This chain joins TRBV4-2 and TRBJ2-7; no firm D call. CDR3 length: 14 amino acids. Germline V lookup: CDR1 LGHNA, CDR2 YNFKEQ. V shed 2 bases and J shed 7 bases, with 15 bases lying between them. This CDR3 reads CASSQPGRVGEQYF. The CDR3 DNA reads TGTGCCAGCAGCCAACCCGGACGGGTTGGGGAGCAGTACTTC.

This clonotype was counted ten times or more. The V and J genes are TRBV20-1 and TRBJ2-7; 12 bases agree with TRBD2. V shed 6 bases, J shed 4 bases, and the junction held 10 bases outside the gene matches. This CDR3 contains 15 residues. Germline CDR1 is DFQATT and CDR2 is SNEGSKA (reference sequence). The CDR3 is CSASTSGSSEYEQYF. CDR3 DNA sequence: TGCAGTGCCTCGACTAGCGGGAGCTCTGAGTACGAGCAGTACTTC.

The chain uses TRBV5-5 and TRBJ2-7; TRBD1 aligns across 8 bases. The J segment lost 3 bases and the V segment lost 3 bases, leaving 5 bases of the junction unmatched. This CDR3 spans 14 amino acids. The germline gives CDR1 SGHKS, CDR2 YYEKEE (reference sequence). CDR3 sequence (DNA): TGTGCCAGCAGCTCGACAGGGGAAAACTACGAGCAGTACTTC. This sequence encodes CASSSTGENYEQYF.

This clonotype appeared a single time. V is TRBV7-2 and J is TRBJ2-5; 8 bases agree with TRBD1. Germline V gives CDR1 SGHTA, CDR2 FQGNSA. J was trimmed by 4 bases and V by 5 bases; bases with no gene match: 6. The CDR3 has 14 amino acids. CDR3 sequence reads: CASSENRGSETQYF. The CDR3 DNA reads as TGTGCCAGCAGCGAAAACAGGGGGTCAGAGACCCAGTACTTC.

This clonotype was seen a handful of times. V gene TRBV20-1 combines with J gene TRBJ2-3, with unresolved D. The germline V and J ends were trimmed by 5 bases and 1 base, with 4 bases remaining between them. The CDR3 is made up of 11 amino acids. The germline V gene encodes CDR1 DFQATT and CDR2 SNEGSKA (reference sequence). This chain's CDR3 is CSAFGTDTQYF. The CDR3 region has the DNA TGCAGTGCTTTCGGCACAGATACGCAGTATTTT.

This clonotype was observed many times. The chain joins TRBV29-1 to TRBJ2-3, with no clear D. The germline V gene encodes CDR1 SQVTM and CDR2 ANQGSEA. The CDR3 consists of 13 residues. Deletions cut 6 bases from V and 6 bases from J, with 16 bases between. CDR3: CSVKGRVFDTQYF. CDR3 coding DNA: TGCAGCGTCAAAGGAAGAGTGTTTGATACGCAGTATTTT.

J is TRBJ2-3 and V is TRBV5-4; 8 nucleotides align to TRBD2. The CDR3 loop spans 15 amino acids. The V gene end was trimmed by 5 bases and the J gene end by 4 bases; junction bases not matched to a gene: 9. Germline V gives CDR1 SGHNT, CDR2 YYREEE (reference sequence). CDR3 residues: CASRTGAGAADTQYF. The DNA for the CDR3 is TGTGCCAGCAGGACGGGAGCGGGGGCGGCAGATACGCAGTATTTT. The complete variable domain, with remaining parts taken from reference TRBV5-4 and TRBJ2-3, reads ETGVTQSPTHLIKTRGQQVTLRCSSQSGHNTVSWYQQALGQGPQFIFQYYREEENGRGNFPPRFSGLQFPNYSSELNVNALELDDSALYLCASRTGAGAADTQYFGPGTRLTVL.

In this sample, this clonotype turned up a few times. The chain has TRBV7-3 and TRBJ2-3; no clear D. Germline-derived CDR1 and CDR2 are SGHTA and FQGTGA. The CDR3 has 13 residues. V gave up 6 bases and J gave up 0 bases, with 7 bases separating them. CDR3 DNA: TGTGCCAGCAGGCCCAGGAGCACAGATACGCAGTATTTT. Amino acid sequence: CASRPRSTDTQYF.

V usage is TRBV24-1 and J usage is TRBJ2-7; 9 positions agree with TRBD1. CDR1 is KGHDR, CDR2 SFDVKD, per germline. The V gene end was trimmed by 4 bases and the J gene end by 5 bases; junction bases not matched to a gene: 14. This CDR3 contains 17 residues. CDR3 DNA: TGTGCCACCAGTGACCCAGGACAGGGGACGGGAGGCAACGAGCAGTACTTC. Its translation: CATSDPGQGTGGNEQYF.

The table lists this clonotype with a few counts. The chain recombines TRBV5-6 with TRBJ1-6; a possible D gene is TRBD1 (5 bases). Per the germline V gene, CDR1 is SGHDT and CDR2 is YYEEEE. This CDR3 comprises 16 residues. The V gene lost 5 bases and the J gene lost 0 bases, with 12 bases spanning the gap. The CDR3 loop reads CASRVGRSSYNSPLHF. In DNA, the CDR3 is TGTGCCAGCAGAGTGGGACGAAGCTCCTATAATTCACCCCTCCACTTT.

This rearrangement joins TRBV30 to TRBJ1-6; 7 nucleotides line up with TRBD1. The CDR3 sequence is 16 residues long. The V and J ends lost 2 bases and 7 bases, in that order; junction bases with no gene match: 11. The V gene's germline CDR1 is GTSNPN and CDR2 SVGIG (reference sequence). CDR3 DNA: TGTGCCTGGAGTTATACCGGGACAGCCGGGAATTCACCCCTCCACTTT. Translation: CAWSYTGTAGNSPLHF.

The chain couples TRBV20-1 to TRBJ1-4; D remains ambiguous. CDR3 length equals 14 residues. Germline assignment: CDR1 DFQATT and CDR2 SNEGSKA (reference sequence). V lost 5 bases, J lost 3 bases, and 13 bases lay in between. The CDR3 spells CSAPEWPSNEKLFF. DNA for the CDR3: TGCAGTGCTCCCGAGTGGCCATCTAATGAAAAACTGTTTTTT.

This clonotype was seen at least ten times. The chain recombines TRBV6-1 with TRBJ1-4, with 8 bases fitting TRBD1. Germline loops: CDR1 MNHNS, CDR2 SASEGT. The CDR3 sequence is 13 residues long. J was trimmed by 8 bases and V by 7 bases; bases with no gene match: 6. CDR3 DNA: TGTGCCAGCATCGAGACAGGGGACGAAAAACTGTTTTTT. Amino acids: CASIETGDEKLFF.

A few counts support this clonotype. This sequence joins TRBV6-1 and TRBJ2-4; D is unclear. Germline lookup yields CDR1 MNHNS and CDR2 SASEGT. The length of the CDR3 is 18 residues. V lost 5 bases and J 0 bases, leaving 20 bases between the germline ends. CDR3 coding DNA: TGTGCCAGCAGTCAATCTTTTAGTTGGGCTCTAGCCAAAAACATTCAGTACTTC. This translates into CASSQSFSWALAKNIQYF.